Shown below are 5 T cell receptor beta chains from a single sample sequenced in a study of blood T cell repertoires in COVID-19. Generated by immunoSEQ multiplex PCR, the TCRdb table keeps only in-frame clones and is missing some. The data hold some 28,000 clones, with about 85% observed a single time. The sequenced sample was peripheral blood. Receptors originate from a human donor in a cohort sampled during active COVID-19.

V is TRBV30 and J is TRBJ1-6; D perhaps matches TRBD1 (6 bases). Trimming pared 3 bases from V and 5 bases from J, leaving 8 bases between. Germline values: CDR1 GTSNPN, CDR2 SVGIG (reference sequence). This CDR3 region has 13 residues. The DNA of the CDR3 is TGTGCCTGGAGCAGACAGGATAATTCACCCCTCCACTTT. Residues: CAWSRQDNSPLHF. The full variable domain, its missing parts supplied by reference TRBV30 and TRBJ1-6, is SQTIHQWPATLVQPVGSPLSLECTVEGTSNPNLYWYRQAAGRGLQLLFYSVGIGQISSEVPQNLSASRPQDRQFILSSKKLLLSDSGFYLCAWSRQDNSPLHFGNGTRLTVT.

This chain links TRBV5-1 with TRBJ1-3; possibly TRBD1 for D (6 bases). The CDR3 loop spans 14 amino acids. Germline CDR1 and CDR2: SGHRS and YFSETQ. The V end was cut by 2 bases, the J end by 1 base, with 7 bases between. CDR3 in amino acids: CASSFQGSGNTIYF. The CDR3 DNA reads as TGCGCCAGCAGCTTCCAGGGGTCTGGAAACACCATATATTTT. Full variable domain (remainder filled in from reference TRBV5-1 and TRBJ1-3): KAGVTQTPRYLIKTRGQQVTLSCSPISGHRSVSWYQQTPGQGLQFLFEYFSETQRNKGNFPGRFSGRQFSNSRSEMNVSTLELGDSALYLCASSFQGSGNTIYFGEGSWLTVV.

The chain recombines TRBV27 with TRBJ1-5; possible D gene TRBD1, 6 bases. The CDR3 length is 15 residues. Germline-derived CDR1 and CDR2 are MNHEY and SMNVEV (reference sequence). V lost 4 bases and J 0 bases, leaving 10 bases between the germline ends. In DNA, the CDR3 is TGTGCCAGCAGTTCGACAGGTTATAGCAATCAGCCCCAGCATTTT. Its translation: CASSSTGYSNQPQHF.

The chain carries TRBV20-1 and TRBJ2-1, with 8 bases identical to TRBD1. The junction had 5 bases not matched to a gene; V was cut back by 3 bases and J by 10 bases. Germline lookup yields CDR1 DFQATT and CDR2 SNEGSKA (reference sequence). The CDR3 length is 12 residues. The CDR3 DNA is TGCAGTGCTAGTGACGGGACAGGAGAGCAGTTCTTC. Translating it yields CSASDGTGEQFF.

The chain links TRBV7-3 to TRBJ2-3, with 11 bases fitting TRBD1. Per germline, CDR1 SGHTA and CDR2 FQGTGA. With 2 bases clipped from V and 6 bases from J, the junction kept 1 base outside the gene matches. The CDR3 extends over 14 amino acids. CDR3 residues: CASSLGDRGDTQYF. As DNA, the CDR3 is TGTGCCAGCAGCTTAGGGGACAGGGGGGATACGCAGTATTTT.